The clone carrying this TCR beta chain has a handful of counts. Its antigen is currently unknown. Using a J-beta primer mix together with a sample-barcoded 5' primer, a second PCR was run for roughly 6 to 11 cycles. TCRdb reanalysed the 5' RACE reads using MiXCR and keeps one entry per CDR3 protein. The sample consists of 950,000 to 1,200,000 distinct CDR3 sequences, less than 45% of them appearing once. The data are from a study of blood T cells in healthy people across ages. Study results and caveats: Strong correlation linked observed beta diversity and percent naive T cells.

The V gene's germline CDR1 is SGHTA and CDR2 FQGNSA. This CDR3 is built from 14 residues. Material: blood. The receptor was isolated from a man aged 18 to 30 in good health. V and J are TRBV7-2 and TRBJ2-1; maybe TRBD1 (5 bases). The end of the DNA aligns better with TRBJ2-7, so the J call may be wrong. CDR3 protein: CASSLARPDNEQYF. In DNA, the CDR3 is TGTGCCAGCAGCTTAGCGCGGCCGGACAATGAGCAGTACTTC.